One and the same sample provided the 9 T cell receptor beta chains below, sequenced in a study of cytomegalovirus exposure and HLA in healthy donors (dated by TCRdb to the late 2010s). The library was prepared using the immunoSEQ multiplex PCR assay. TCRdb holds this immuneACCESS table with in-frame rearrangements only. Some clones are missing; in checked studies, unresolved V genes explain under half, and the rest has no known cause. The sample table contains 210,000 or so clones; only one count was recorded for about 90% of them. 2.9% of the sample belongs to the ten largest clones. Sequencing input: PBMCs. The receptors derive from a woman aged 18-29 years in good health and CMV-seronegative.

This chain uses TRBV14 with TRBJ2-7; tentative D call: TRBD1 (6 bases). V gave up 1 base and J gave up 2 bases, with 15 bases separating them. The length of the CDR3 is 16 residues. CDR1 and CDR2 (germline): SGHDN, FVKESK. The CDR3: CASSQGVWTETYEQYF. CDR3 nucleotide sequence: TGTGCCAGCAGCCAAGGGGTCTGGACAGAGACCTACGAGCAGTACTTC.

CDR3 sequence (DNA): TGTGCCAGCAGCTTGGGGACAGGGCCCTACAATGAGCAGTTCTTC. Protein: CASSLGTGPYNEQFF. This chain links TRBV5-6 with TRBJ2-1; 8 bases map to TRBD1. This CDR3 region has 15 residues. J gave up 2 bases and V 0 bases, and 1 base lay outside the gene matches. Germline lookup yields CDR1 SGHDT and CDR2 YYEEEE. Based on the CDR3 plus reference TRBV5-6 and TRBJ2-1, the full variable domain is DAGVTQSPTHLIKTRGQQVTLRCSPKSGHDTVSWYQQALGQGPQFIFQYYEEEERQRGNFPDRFSGHQFPNYSSELNVNALLLGDSALYLCASSLGTGPYNEQFFGPGTRLTVL.

The chain's CDR3 is CASSGSGEATYEQYF. As DNA, the CDR3 is TGTGCCAGCAGCGGTAGCGGGGAGGCAACCTACGAGCAGTACTTC. This chain joins TRBV9 and TRBJ2-7; 8 nucleotides align to TRBD2. The V gene's germline CDR1 is SGDLS and CDR2 YYNGEE. V was pared by 3 bases and J by 2 bases, with 7 bases of the junction left unmatched. The CDR3 is made up of 15 amino acids.

The V call is TRBV4-3, the J call TRBJ2-7; 10 nucleotides match TRBD1. CDR3 size: 14 residues. Germline assignment: CDR1 LGHNA and CDR2 YSLEER. V gave up 4 bases and J gave up 3 bases; unmatched junction bases: 3. Here the CDR3 reads CASSPDRGLYEQYF. In DNA form, the CDR3 reads TGCGCCAGCAGCCCTGACAGGGGGCTCTACGAGCAGTACTTC.

The chain couples TRBV30 to TRBJ1-3; 7 nucleotides agree with TRBD1. Germline CDR1 reads GTSNPN; CDR2 reads SVGIG (reference sequence). The CDR3 has 13 residues. The trim removed 2 bases at V and 5 bases at J, leaving 3 bases unmatched. The CDR3 loop is CAWSPDRRNTIYF. In DNA, the CDR3 is TGTGCCTGGAGTCCGGACAGGAGAAACACCATATATTTT. The full variable domain, in which reference TRBV30 and TRBJ1-3 provide the parts outside the CDR3, is SQTIHQWPATLVQPVGSPLSLECTVEGTSNPNLYWYRQAAGRGLQLLFYSVGIGQISSEVPQNLSASRPQDRQFILSSKKLLLSDSGFYLCAWSPDRRNTIYFGEGSWLTVV.

The V call is TRBV4-2, the J call TRBJ1-1; no firm D call. V was pared by 0 bases and J by 6 bases, with 11 bases between. There are 14 residues in the CDR3. Germline V gene sequence: CDR1 LGHNA, CDR2 YNFKEQ. The CDR3, as DNA: TGTGCCAGCAGCCAAGACTCGGAGCGCGCTGAAGCTTTCTTT. Translated, it gives CASSQDSERAEAFF.

The V call is TRBV27, the J call TRBJ2-1, with D unresolved. The ends were cut back, 6 bases at V and 7 bases at J, with 10 bases in the middle. The CDR3 is made up of 12 amino acids. CDR1 and CDR2 from the germline V gene are MNHEY and SMNVEV (reference sequence). The CDR3 here is CASSPFPNEQFF. In nucleotides, the CDR3 is TGTGCCAGCAGCCCTTTTCCGAATGAGCAGTTCTTC.

In this sample, this clone turned up once. The CDR3 protein is CASSLDYGGNTDTQYF. DNA for the CDR3: TGTGCCAGCAGCTTAGACTACGGAGGGAACACAGATACGCAGTATTTT. The rearrangement links TRBV7-2 to TRBJ2-3; tentatively, D is TRBD2 (6 bases). The germline V gene has CDR1 SGHTA and CDR2 FQGNSA. This CDR3 is built from 16 residues. V gave up 1 base and J gave up 2 bases, with 13 bases separating them.

This chain joins TRBV7-2 and TRBJ2-5, with 7 positions matching TRBD2. Germline V lookup: CDR1 SGHTA, CDR2 FQGNSA. There are 14 residues in the CDR3. V shed 5 bases, J shed 7 bases, and the junction held 10 bases outside the gene matches. CDR3 sequence: CASSDSLWGGTQYF. In nucleotides, the CDR3 is TGTGCCAGCAGCGACAGCCTTTGGGGGGGGACCCAGTACTTC.